This T cell receptor (beta chain) was observed in a study of radiotherapy plus CTLA-4 blockade in lung cancer. Study context: Objective response was observed in more than 15% of patients, and disease control in roughly 33%. Study-level points and caveats: In blood, early T cell clone dynamics reportedly predicted response best, together with interferon-beta. After radiotherapy and ipilimumab, tumor-derived clones expanded in peripheral blood.

The J segment lost 0 bases and the V segment lost 6 bases, leaving 4 bases of the junction unmatched. There are 14 residues in the CDR3. CDR1 and CDR2 (germline): SNHLY, FYNNEI. Details on this clone: Its antigen is unknown.

Those patients who had chemo-refractory metastatic non-small-cell lung cancer were given focal radiation along with CTLA-4 blockade through ipilimumab. Method: immunoSEQ multiplex PCR; TCRdb's copy keeps in-frame clones and lacks some. This table holds 80,000 to 100,000 clones, approximately 74% found once. The material sequenced was peripheral blood, taken from a patient treated with radiotherapy plus ipilimumab. This TCR derives from a human donor with non-small cell lung cancer who had a partial response to radiotherapy plus ipilimumab. Some clones in this sample may be carry-over from other donors' samples. The chain carries TRBV2 and TRBJ2-7; TRBD1 matches at 8 bases. CDR3 protein: CASRATGDSYEQYF. The DNA of the CDR3 is TGTGCCAGCAGGGCGACAGGGGACTCCTACGAGCAGTACTTC.